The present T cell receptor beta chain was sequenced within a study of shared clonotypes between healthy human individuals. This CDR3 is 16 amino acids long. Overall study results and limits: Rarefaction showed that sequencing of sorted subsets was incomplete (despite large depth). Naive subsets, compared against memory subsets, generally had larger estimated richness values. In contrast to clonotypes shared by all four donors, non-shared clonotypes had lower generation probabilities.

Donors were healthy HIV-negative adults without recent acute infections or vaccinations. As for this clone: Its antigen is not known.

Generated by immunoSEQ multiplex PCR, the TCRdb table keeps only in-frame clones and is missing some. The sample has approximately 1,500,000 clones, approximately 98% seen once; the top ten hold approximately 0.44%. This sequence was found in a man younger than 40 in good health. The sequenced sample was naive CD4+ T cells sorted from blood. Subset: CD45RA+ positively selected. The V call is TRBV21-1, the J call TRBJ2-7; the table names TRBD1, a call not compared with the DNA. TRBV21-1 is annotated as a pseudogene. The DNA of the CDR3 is TGTGCCAGCAGCAAAGATGGAAGGACAGAAGCTTACGAGCAGTACTTC. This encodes CASSKDGRTEAYEQYF.